By share of the sample, the clone carrying this T cell receptor (beta chain) is medium-sized. The data belong to a study of T cells after yellow fever vaccination. Turning to the study itself: Flow sorting relied on CD3, CD45RA, CCR7 and CD95 to obtain EM, EMRA, CM and Tscm memory subsets.

TCRdb analysed the 5' RACE reads with MiXCR anew, one entry per CDR3 protein. The sample consists of 25,000 to 30,000 distinct CDR3 sequences, roughly 4.7% of them appearing once. Study-wide results and limits: Weaker, the secondary response peaked sooner, at day 5 versus 15. Practically every clonotype that responded to the vaccine could not be detected in sorted memory subsets on day 0.

This clonotype originated in a man between 18 and 35 years old who received the YFV17D yellow fever vaccine. This specimen consisted of PBMCs, either bulk or a sorted T-cell subset (CD4+, CD8+, memory, or dextramer-sorted; not recorded which), obtained on the day of the yellow fever booster vaccination.

The CDR3, as DNA: TGTGCCAGCAGTGAAAGAGGGAGCACAGATACGCAGTATTTT. It is translated as CASSERGSTDTQYF. The rearrangement uses TRBV6-4 and TRBJ2-3; D possibly corresponds to TRBD2 (5 bases). CDR1 and CDR2 (germline): MRHNA, SNTAGT. The CDR3 totals 14 residues. Trimming took off 3 bases at V and 0 bases at J, with 7 bases between the two ends.